The next 11 T cell receptor beta chains were all read from a single sample in a study of control samples from healthy donors and cancer patients. Measured with immunoSEQ multiplex PCR; TCRdb has only the in-frame clones, and not every one. Altogether 130,000 or so clones are present, 91% being singletons, with the ten largest covering 6% to 9%. The sequenced sample consisted of blood. The receptors were gathered from a man aged 18-30 years in good health.

The chain uses TRBV2 and TRBJ2-5, with D unresolved. Germline CDR1 reads SNHLY; CDR2 reads FYNNEI. The V end lost 2 bases, the J end lost 2 bases, and 9 bases lay between the germline ends. The CDR3 has 14 residues. The chain's CDR3 is CASSEIANQETQYF. In DNA form, the CDR3 reads TGTGCCAGCAGTGAAATCGCCAATCAAGAGACCCAGTACTTC.

The chain carries TRBV11-2 and TRBJ2-7; D may be TRBD1 or TRBD2 (5 bases each). This CDR3 is 13 amino acids long. The V gene lost 5 bases and the J gene lost 3 bases, with 11 bases spanning the gap. Germline V lookup: CDR1 SGHAT, CDR2 FQNNGV. The CDR3 loop reads CASSLRDLYEQYF. CDR3 DNA: TGTGCCAGCAGCCTTAGGGACCTCTACGAGCAGTACTTC.

The chain has TRBV7-6 and TRBJ2-7; D not certain. The germline V and J ends were trimmed by 5 bases and 0 bases, with 11 bases remaining between them. CDR3 length: 14 amino acids. Germline V CDR1 and CDR2: SGHVS, FNYEAQ. This CDR3 is CASSPYETSYEQYF. The CDR3 DNA follows: TGTGCCAGCAGCCCGTACGAAACCTCCTACGAGCAGTACTTC.

The chain recombines TRBV30 with TRBJ1-3; 7 bases align to TRBD1. Germline CDR1 is GTSNPN and CDR2 is SVGIG (reference sequence). J gave up 5 bases and V 2 bases, and 3 bases lay outside the gene matches. The CDR3 is made up of 13 amino acids. The CDR3 coding sequence is TGTGCCTGGAGTACGGGACAGAGAAACACCATATATTTT. This sequence encodes CAWSTGQRNTIYF. The whole variable domain, filled in from reference TRBV30 and TRBJ1-3, reads SQTIHQWPATLVQPVGSPLSLECTVEGTSNPNLYWYRQAAGRGLQLLFYSVGIGQISSEVPQNLSASRPQDRQFILSSKKLLLSDSGFYLCAWSTGQRNTIYFGEGSWLTVV.

The chain uses TRBV5-4 and TRBJ1-1; TRBD1 matches 7 bases. With V trimmed by 1 base and J by 1 base, 4 bases remained unmatched. This CDR3 contains 15 residues. Per germline, CDR1 SGHNT and CDR2 YYREEE (reference sequence). CDR3: CASSLMGQRNTEAFF. As DNA, the CDR3 is TGTGCCAGCAGCTTGATGGGACAGAGGAACACTGAAGCTTTCTTT.

This clone was recorded only once. This chain uses TRBV6-4 with TRBJ2-2; D may correspond to TRBD1 or TRBD2 (5 bases each). The CDR3 is 14 amino acids. Germline assignment: CDR1 MRHNA and CDR2 SNTAGT. With 6 bases removed from V and 1 base from J, the gap between germline ends came to 9 bases. DNA of the CDR3: TGTGCCAGCAGCAGGGACCGGAACACCGGGGAGCTGTTTTTT. It translates to CASSRDRNTGELFF.

V usage is TRBV5-5 and J usage is TRBJ2-1; 7 bases align to TRBD1. V was pared by 5 bases and J by 5 bases, with 13 bases of the junction left unmatched. This CDR3 is built from 16 residues. In germline, CDR1 is SGHKS, CDR2 YYEKEE (reference sequence). The CDR3 coding sequence is TGTGCCAGCAGAATCCCCGGGACAGCCCTAAACAATGAGCAGTTCTTC. Protein sequence: CASRIPGTALNNEQFF.

The chain joins TRBV7-8 to TRBJ2-7, with a weak D call TRBD2 (6 bases). CDR3 length: 12 amino acids. Germline V gene lookup returns CDR1 SGHVS and CDR2 FQNEAQ. V lost 4 bases and J lost 6, with 10 bases in between. CDR3 protein: CASSYPSAEQYF. The CDR3 coding sequence is TGTGCCAGCAGCTACCCTAGCGCCGAGCAGTACTTC. The complete variable domain, with remaining parts taken from reference TRBV7-8 and TRBJ2-7, reads GAGVSQSPRYKVAKRGQDVALRCDPISGHVSLFWYQQALGQGPEFLTYFQNEAQLDKSGLPSDRFFAERPEGSVSTLKIQRTQQEDSAVYLCASSYPSAEQYFGPGTRLTVT.

V gene TRBV4-1 combines with J gene TRBJ1-1, with no clear D. Trimming removed 0 bases at V and 2 bases at J, with 19 bases between. Germline CDR1 and CDR2: MGHRA and YSYEKL. CDR3 size: 18 residues. CDR3 residues: CASSQDWAVSPINTEAFF. The CDR3 DNA reads TGCGCCAGCAGCCAAGATTGGGCAGTCTCCCCTATAAACACTGAAGCTTTCTTT.

The chain combines TRBV2 with TRBJ1-3; 7 bases agree with TRBD1. The ends lost 6 bases at V and 0 bases at J; junction bases unmatched: 8. CDR3 size: 16 residues. The germline CDR1 and CDR2 sequences are SNHLY and FYNNEI. Here the CDR3 DNA reads TGTGCCAGCAGCCGGGACAGCCAAGGCTCTGGAAACACCATATATTTT. Residues: CASSRDSQGSGNTIYF.

The chain uses TRBV6-5 and TRBJ1-1; D not certain. This CDR3 is 15 amino acids long. V dropped 2 bases and J dropped 0 bases, with 10 bases sitting between them. From germline, CDR1 is MNHEY and CDR2 SVGAGI. The DNA of the CDR3 is TGTGCCAGCAGTTACAGAGGGCTCATGAACACTGAAGCTTTCTTT. It codes for CASSYRGLMNTEAFF.